Each of the 32 T cell receptor beta chains below was sequenced from the same sample in a study of cytomegalovirus exposure and HLA in healthy donors. PCR amplification relied on 60 Vbeta primers (plus 13 Jbeta primers). TCRdb keeps only in-frame clones here, not all; method: immunoSEQ multiplex PCR. The sample lists 170,000 or so clones, 77% occurring once. Sequencing input: PBMCs. The receptor set was obtained from a woman aged 25 to 39 in good health and CMV-seropositive.

The rearrangement links TRBV25-1 to TRBJ1-2, with D uncertain. This CDR3 is 14 amino acids long. Trimming pared 3 bases from V and 1 base from J, leaving 9 bases between. Germline-derived CDR1 and CDR2 are MGHDK and SYGVNS. For the CDR3, the DNA is TGTGCCAGCAGTGATTTCGGGGATAACTATGGCTACACCTTC. Its translation is CASSDFGDNYGYTF.

The rearrangement uses TRBV6-1 and TRBJ1-2; 9 bases are a match to TRBD1. The CDR3 runs 14 residues. V was pared by 8 bases and J by 2 bases, with 6 bases of the junction left unmatched. CDR1 and CDR2 (germline): MNHNS, SASEGT. As DNA, the CDR3 is TGTGCCAGCGGCAGTGGGACAGGGAACTATGGCTACACCTTC. Protein: CASGSGTGNYGYTF.

The chain combines TRBV21-1 with TRBJ1-4; the table's D call, TRBD1, has no DNA check behind it. TRBV21-1 is noted as a pseudogene. CDR3 length equals 18 residues. The CDR3 coding sequence is TGTGCCAGCAGCAAAAGGGCCCGGCAACAGGGAGCTAATGAAAAACTGTTTTTT. Translating it yields CASSKRARQQGANEKLFF.

The chain is built from TRBV30 and TRBJ1-5; D is undetermined. The CDR3 loop spans 14 amino acids. Trimming removed 0 bases from V and 6 bases from J, with 12 bases in between. Germline CDR1 and CDR2: GTSNPN and SVGIG (reference sequence). CDR3 loop: CAWSVGLAGQPQHF. CDR3 sequence (DNA): TGTGCCTGGAGTGTTGGCCTTGCTGGTCAGCCCCAGCATTTT.

This chain links TRBV7-8 with TRBJ1-4; maybe TRBD1 (5 bases). Germline lookup yields CDR1 SGHVS and CDR2 FQNEAQ. V was trimmed by 4 bases and J by 8 bases, leaving 14 bases between them. CDR3 length: 14 residues. This CDR3 is CASSSRREGEKLFF. As DNA, the CDR3 is TGTGCCAGCAGCTCCCGACGGGAGGGGGAAAAACTGTTTTTT.

The chain uses TRBV9 and TRBJ1-2; D not resolved. The CDR3 sequence is 13 residues long. The V end was cut by 0 bases, the J end by 6 bases, with 9 bases between. Germline lookup yields CDR1 SGDLS and CDR2 YYNGEE. The chain's CDR3 is CASSVESSHGYTF. Written as DNA, the CDR3 is TGTGCCAGCAGCGTAGAGAGTAGCCATGGCTACACCTTC.

V is TRBV5-6 and J is TRBJ1-2; 8 bases are a match to TRBD1. Trimming removed 1 base from V and 8 bases from J; junction bases left unmatched: 7. The CDR3 has 14 amino acids. Germline values: CDR1 SGHDT, CDR2 YYEEEE. The CDR3 DNA is TGTGCCAGCAGCTTGCCCGGGACAGGTTGGGGCTACACCTTC. This codes for CASSLPGTGWGYTF. Variable domain in full (rest from reference TRBV5-6 and TRBJ1-2): DAGVTQSPTHLIKTRGQQVTLRCSPKSGHDTVSWYQQALGQGPQFIFQYYEEEERQRGNFPDRFSGHQFPNYSSELNVNALLLGDSALYLCASSLPGTGWGYTFGSGTRLTVV.

The chain carries TRBV6-5 and TRBJ2-1; weak D call: TRBD2 (5 bases). The length of the CDR3 is 16 residues. CDR1 is MNHEY and CDR2 is SVGAGI in the germline V gene. V dropped 2 bases and J dropped 0 bases, with 11 bases sitting between them. The CDR3 is CASSYAGGSSYNEQFF. The DNA of the CDR3 is TGTGCCAGCAGTTACGCGGGTGGGAGCTCCTACAATGAGCAGTTCTTC.

The chain's CDR3 is CAISGTSLNTEAFF. The DNA for the CDR3 is TGTGCCATCAGTGGGACATCTCTTAACACTGAAGCTTTCTTT. The V call is TRBV10-3, the J call TRBJ1-1; possibly TRBD1 for D (5 bases). CDR1 is ENHRY and CDR2 is SYGVKD in the germline V gene. The CDR3 loop spans 14 amino acids. V was pared by 4 bases and J by 2 bases, with 11 bases between.

The CDR3 spells CASSQGLAGGIRLYNEQFF. The CDR3 region has the DNA TGCGCCAGCAGCCAAGGCCTAGCGGGAGGGATTCGGCTGTACAATGAGCAGTTCTTC. J is TRBJ2-1 and V is TRBV4-3; TRBD2 matches at 12 bases. V lost 1 base and J lost 4; bases outside the gene matches: 11. The CDR3 runs 19 residues. Germline V gives CDR1 LGHNA, CDR2 YSLEER.

The V and J genes are TRBV10-3 and TRBJ2-1, with 12 bases fitting TRBD1. From germline, CDR1 is ENHRY and CDR2 SYGVKD. Trimming removed 11 bases from V and 8 bases from J; junction bases left unmatched: 10. The CDR3 contains 14 residues. CDR3 loop: CAAIPGTGGYEQFF. The CDR3 DNA sequence: TGTGCCGCTATCCCCGGGACAGGGGGCTATGAGCAGTTCTTC.

The V call is TRBV5-6, the J call TRBJ2-3, with 9 bases fitting TRBD2. The V gene end was trimmed by 4 bases and the J gene end by 3 bases; junction bases not matched to a gene: 3. The length of the CDR3 is 14 residues. Germline V gene lookup returns CDR1 SGHDT and CDR2 YYEEEE. As DNA, the CDR3 is TGTGCCAGCAGCAAGGGACTAGCAACAGATACGCAGTATTTT. Protein product: CASSKGLATDTQYF.

The chain employs TRBV15 and TRBJ1-5; tentatively, D is TRBD1 (5 bases). The V gene's germline CDR1 is LNHNV and CDR2 YYDKDF (reference sequence). The CDR3 extends over 15 amino acids. The V and J ends lost 0 bases and 2 bases respectively, with 8 bases between them. Here the CDR3 reads CATSREGRGNQPQHF. In DNA, the CDR3 is TGTGCCACCAGCAGAGAGGGCAGGGGCAATCAGCCCCAGCATTTT.

The V gene is TRBV5-1, the J gene TRBJ1-1; a possible D gene is TRBD1 (5 bases). The CDR3 length is 16 residues. Trimming shortened V by 2 bases and J by 4 bases, and 18 bases separated the two germline ends. Per germline, CDR1 SGHRS and CDR2 YFSETQ. CDR3 sequence: CASSLQQAAESTEAFF. CDR3 DNA sequence: TGCGCCAGCAGCTTACAACAGGCCGCAGAGAGCACTGAAGCTTTCTTT.

The chain employs TRBV2 and TRBJ2-5; a weak D match, TRBD2 (6 bases). Germline CDR1 SNHLY, CDR2 FYNNEI. This CDR3 has 14 residues. Trimming took 3 bases from V and 1 from J, leaving 9 bases between them. This chain's CDR3 is CASSDRGTQETQYF. In nucleotides, the CDR3 is TGTGCCAGCAGTGATCGGGGGACCCAAGAGACCCAGTACTTC.

The chain employs TRBV9 and TRBJ2-1; TRBD2 matches 7 bases. Germline V CDR1 and CDR2: SGDLS, YYNGEE. Germline trimming cut 4 bases from V and 6 bases from J; bases unmatched to any gene: 13. The CDR3 has 16 residues. Written as DNA, the CDR3 is TGTGCCAGCAGCCCGCAATCCGGGACTAACACCAATGAGCAGTTCTTC. It codes for CASSPQSGTNTNEQFF.

This sequence joins TRBV13 and TRBJ2-2, with 11 bases that match TRBD2. The junction had 3 bases not matched to a gene; V was cut back by 3 bases and J by 3 bases. Germline V gives CDR1 PRHDT, CDR2 FYEKMQ (reference sequence). CDR3 length equals 16 residues. In DNA form, the CDR3 reads TGTGCCAGCAGCTTTGTAGCGGGAGGGGACACCGGGGAGCTGTTTTTT. Translating it yields CASSFVAGGDTGELFF.

V and J are TRBV6-5 and TRBJ2-4, with a tentative D call TRBD2 (6 bases). Trimming stripped 0 bases from V and 0 bases from J, with 9 bases between. The CDR3 totals 16 residues. Germline values: CDR1 MNHEY, CDR2 SVGAGI. CDR3 in amino acids: CASSYSGSLAKNIQYF. As DNA, the CDR3 is TGTGCCAGCAGTTACTCCGGGAGTCTAGCCAAAAACATTCAGTACTTC.

The genes are TRBV30 and TRBJ2-7, with 12 nucleotides matching TRBD2. Germline-derived CDR1 and CDR2 are GTSNPN and SVGIG (reference sequence). This CDR3 region has 14 residues. V lost 5 bases and J lost 0; bases outside the gene matches: 2. CDR3: CAWASGRGSYEQYF. The CDR3 coding sequence is TGTGCCTGGGCTAGCGGGAGGGGCTCCTACGAGCAGTACTTC. The full variable domain, completed using reference TRBV30 and TRBJ2-7, is SQTIHQWPATLVQPVGSPLSLECTVEGTSNPNLYWYRQAAGRGLQLLFYSVGIGQISSEVPQNLSASRPQDRQFILSSKKLLLSDSGFYLCAWASGRGSYEQYFGPGTRLTVT.

The chain combines TRBV28 with TRBJ2-1, with a tentative D call TRBD2 (6 bases). The germline gives CDR1 MDHEN, CDR2 SYDVKM. Between the trimmed V and J ends, which lost 2 bases and 9 bases, there was a span of 17 bases. The CDR3 runs 15 residues. The CDR3 coding sequence is TGTGCCAGCAGTTTAGAGGGCGGGACGGGAAGTGAGCAGTTCTTC. It specifies CASSLEGGTGSEQFF.

The rearrangement links TRBV19 to TRBJ2-3, with D possibly matching TRBD1 (6 bases). CDR3 length equals 19 residues. The V end was cut by 0 bases, the J end by 0 bases, with 19 bases between. The germline gives CDR1 LNHDA, CDR2 SQIVND (reference sequence). CDR3 sequence reads: CASSIDRLSPGVSTDTQYF. CDR3 DNA sequence: TGTGCCAGTAGTATAGATCGGCTCTCACCAGGGGTTAGCACAGATACGCAGTATTTT.

The chain has TRBV2 and TRBJ2-5; maybe TRBD2 (6 bases). The CDR3 spans 15 residues. Germline V CDR1 and CDR2: SNHLY, FYNNEI. V lost 10 bases and J lost 4, with 22 bases in between. The CDR3 region is CATKPEARRGETQYF. Here the CDR3 DNA reads TGTGCCACCAAACCGGAGGCCAGGAGGGGAGAGACCCAGTACTTC.

The V and J genes are TRBV6-1 and TRBJ2-3; TRBD1 aligns across 8 bases. J was trimmed by 6 bases and V by 6 bases; bases with no gene match: 5. The CDR3 totals 13 residues. Per the germline V gene, CDR1 is MNHNS and CDR2 is SASEGT. The CDR3 nucleotides are TGTGCCAGCAGGCAGGGGGCAATGGATACGCAGTATTTT. Translated: CASRQGAMDTQYF.

The V and J genes are TRBV28 and TRBJ1-2, with 8 bases that match TRBD1. CDR3 length: 14 residues. V was pared by 7 bases and J by 3 bases, with 7 bases of the junction left unmatched. Germline V gives CDR1 MDHEN, CDR2 SYDVKM. CDR3 nucleotides: TGTGCCAGCACCTACCTGACAGGGGACTATGGCTACACCTTC. It encodes CASTYLTGDYGYTF.

This chain connects TRBV2 to TRBJ1-2; 7 bases align to TRBD1. The CDR3 spans 16 residues. CDR1 SNHLY and CDR2 FYNNEI come from the germline V gene. V trimming: 6 bases; J trimming: 8 bases; junction bases outside the gene matches: 18. CDR3 protein: CASRSLGQESAEGYTF. The CDR3 region has the DNA TGTGCCAGCAGATCATTAGGACAGGAATCCGCGGAGGGCTACACCTTC.

This clone was picked up a small number of times. This chain links TRBV7-2 with TRBJ2-7; perhaps TRBD2 as D (6 bases). This CDR3 comprises 14 residues. The germline V gene encodes CDR1 SGHTA and CDR2 FQGNSA. The ends were cut back, 0 bases at V and 3 bases at J, with 9 bases in the middle. The CDR3 here is CASSLAIGGYEQYF. In nucleotides, the CDR3 is TGTGCCAGCAGCTTAGCAATCGGGGGCTACGAGCAGTACTTC.

Regarding this clone: Relative to the germline gene, one junction end is altered; a read error may explain this. The V gene is TRBV7-9, the J gene TRBJ2-1; TRBD2 is a possible D gene (6 bases). Germline V gives CDR1 SEHNR, CDR2 FQNEAQ (reference sequence). The CDR3 length is 17 residues. Written as DNA, the CDR3 is TGTTCCAGCAGCTTAGTCCCAATAGCGGAGGTCTACAATGAGCAGTTCTTC. It encodes CSSSLVPIAEVYNEQFF.

This chain links TRBV7-8 with TRBJ2-5, with D possibly matching TRBD2 (5 bases). The V end was cut by 2 bases, the J end by 5 bases, with 12 bases between. The CDR3 consists of 14 residues. Germline lookup yields CDR1 SGHVS and CDR2 FQNEAQ. Here the CDR3 DNA reads TGTGCCAGCAGCTTAACCCCGGGAACGGAGACCCAGTACTTC. Translation gives CASSLTPGTETQYF. Filled out from reference TRBV7-8 and TRBJ2-5, the complete variable domain reads GAGVSQSPRYKVAKRGQDVALRCDPISGHVSLFWYQQALGQGPEFLTYFQNEAQLDKSGLPSDRFFAERPEGSVSTLKIQRTQQEDSAVYLCASSLTPGTETQYFGPGTRLLVL.

The rearrangement uses TRBV29-1 and TRBJ1-1; D is possibly TRBD1 (5 bases). Germline V gene lookup returns CDR1 SQVTM and CDR2 ANQGSEA. This CDR3 region has 12 residues. V was cut by 7 bases and J by 5 bases, with 14 bases left in between. The CDR3 protein is CSGHHQGTEAFF. CDR3 DNA: TGCAGCGGTCACCACCAGGGAACTGAAGCTTTCTTT. Drawing the rest from reference TRBV29-1 and TRBJ1-1, the complete variable domain is SAVISQKPSRDICQRGTSLTIQCQVDSQVTMMFWYRQQPGQSLTLIATANQGSEATYESGFVIDKFPISRPNLTFSTLTVSNMSPEDSSIYLCSGHHQGTEAFFGQGTRLTVV.

The chain uses TRBV30 and TRBJ1-1; possibly TRBD1 for D (6 bases). The CDR3 sequence is 13 residues long. The V end lost 1 base, the J end lost 2 bases, and 8 bases lay between the germline ends. Germline values: CDR1 GTSNPN, CDR2 SVGIG (reference sequence). CDR3 sequence (DNA): TGTGCCTGGAGTGAGGGGGAAAACACTGAAGCTTTCTTT. It translates to CAWSEGENTEAFF. Full variable domain (missing parts from reference TRBV30 and TRBJ1-1): SQTIHQWPATLVQPVGSPLSLECTVEGTSNPNLYWYRQAAGRGLQLLFYSVGIGQISSEVPQNLSASRPQDRQFILSSKKLLLSDSGFYLCAWSEGENTEAFFGQGTRLTVV.

The rearrangement uses TRBV7-9 and TRBJ1-1, with TRBD1 matching 7 bases. CDR1 and CDR2 (germline): SEHNR, FQNEAQ (reference sequence). The CDR3 spans 12 residues. With V trimmed by 5 bases and J by 7 bases, 4 bases remained unmatched. This chain's CDR3 is CASSPGGLEAFF. In DNA form, the CDR3 reads TGTGCCAGCAGCCCAGGGGGGCTTGAAGCTTTCTTT.

The chain couples TRBV2 to TRBJ2-3; 11 bases agree with TRBD2. Germline-derived CDR1 and CDR2 are SNHLY and FYNNEI. With 4 bases clipped from V and 2 bases from J, the junction kept 2 bases outside the gene matches. This CDR3 has 15 amino acids. The CDR3 DNA follows: TGTGCCAGCAGTGCGGGACTAGCGGTCACAGATACGCAGTATTTT. It translates to CASSAGLAVTDTQYF.